This TCR beta chain was captured in a study of response to subunit inactivated influenza vaccine. Details on this clonotype: The antigen is not known.

Notes on the study in general: Seasonal influenza vaccination, on each occasion, was suggested by the authors to recruit few new T cells.

TCRdb analysed the RT-PCR reads with MiXCR anew, one entry per CDR3 protein. The table has hundreds of thousands of distinct CDR3 sequences, approximately 14% seen once. The CDR3 length is 13 residues. Germline trimming cut 4 bases from V and 5 bases from J; bases unmatched to any gene: 5. Germline V lookup: CDR1 DFQATT, CDR2 SNEGSKA (reference sequence). This specimen was PBMCs from blood, taken about 14 days before vaccination. V is TRBV20-1 and J is TRBJ2-5; 9 bases match TRBD1. This TCR derives from a man aged 50 or older who received an inactivated influenza vaccine. The DNA of the CDR3 is TGCAGTGCTACAGGACAGGGGCCGGAGACCCAGTACTTC. This encodes CSATGQGPETQYF.